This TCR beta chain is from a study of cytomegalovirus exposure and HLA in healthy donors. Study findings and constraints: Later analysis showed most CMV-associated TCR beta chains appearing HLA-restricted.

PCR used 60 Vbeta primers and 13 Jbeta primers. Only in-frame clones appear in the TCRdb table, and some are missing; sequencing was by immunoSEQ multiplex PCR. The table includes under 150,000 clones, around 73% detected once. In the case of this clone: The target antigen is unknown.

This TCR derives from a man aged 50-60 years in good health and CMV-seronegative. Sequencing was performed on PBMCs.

The CDR3 DNA follows: TGTGCCAGTAGTATTGGACAGGGGTACACTGAAGCTTTCTTT. It yields the protein CASSIGQGYTEAFF. The chain couples TRBV19 to TRBJ1-1; 9 nucleotides match TRBD1. J was trimmed by 3 bases and V by 3 bases; bases with no gene match: 2. The CDR3 contains 14 residues. CDR1 is LNHDA, CDR2 SQIVND, per germline (reference sequence).